The present TCR beta chain was sequenced within a study of blood T cell repertoires in COVID-19. As for the study in general: There were acute and convalescent COVID-19 samples, and they came from the United States, Italy and Spain. From T cells, B-cell-depleted T cells, or PBMCs came the material, which was cDNA or gDNA.

J gave up 6 bases and V 10 bases, and 4 bases lay outside the gene matches. The germline CDR1 and CDR2 sequences are ENHRY and SYGVKD. The CDR3 runs 12 residues. Methods used by the authors: Amplification of reference gene primers was used by the study to estimate nucleated cell counts. The method was immunoSEQ multiplex PCR; TCRdb's version includes in-frame clones alone and lacks a portion of them. The V and J calls and the clone size are those of that table, but D and trimming were determined from the DNA. The table lists about 250,000 clones, roughly 88% of them singletons. Seattle patient enrollment occurred during active infection, with longitudinal follow-up thereafter.

The sequenced material came from peripheral blood. This chain joins TRBV10-3 and TRBJ1-1; 11 bases match TRBD1. This clonotype originated in a woman of 80 years or more with COVID-19, enrolled during active disease. For the CDR3, the DNA is TGTGCCACTGGACAGGGGGCCTCTGAAGCTTTCTTT. As protein: CATGQGASEAFF.